A selection of T cell receptor beta chains follows, all from one sample in a study of blood T cell repertoires in COVID-19. Generated by immunoSEQ multiplex PCR, the TCRdb table keeps only in-frame clones and is missing some. The sample lists 200,000 to 250,000 clones; roughly 81% were seen once. Material: peripheral blood. The receptors were sampled from a woman between 50 and 59 years old with active or convalescent COVID-19. Both conserved end residues are part of each CDR3. A D gene is named only where the DNA matches it firmly. Expanded clones are given a class, and other clones once, few, many or no size at all.

CDR3nt: TGTGCCAGCAGCTCTGGGGGGCAAGAGACCCAGTACTTC
CDR3aa: CASSSGGQETQYF
v_gene: TRBV5-4
j_gene: TRBJ2-5
d_gene: -
abundance: -

CDR3nt: TGTGCTAGTGGTTTAGACGAGAGGGCAGATACGCAGTATTTT
CDR3aa: CASGLDERADTQYF
v_gene: TRBV12-5
j_gene: TRBJ2-3
d_gene: -
abundance: -

CDR3nt: TGTGCCAGCGGGGGACTAGCGGCATACGAGCAGTTCTTC
CDR3aa: CASGGLAAYEQFF
v_gene: TRBV2
j_gene: TRBJ2-1
d_gene: TRBD2
abundance: -

CDR3nt: TGTGCCAGCAGGTCCGGGACAGGGATTCTTAGCGAGCAGTACTTC
CDR3aa: CASRSGTGILSEQYF
v_gene: TRBV7-3
j_gene: TRBJ2-7
d_gene: TRBD1
abundance: -

CDR3nt: TGTGCCAGCAGTTTAAGACAGGACCTATACAATGAGCAGTTCTTC
CDR3aa: CASSLRQDLYNEQFF
v_gene: TRBV27
j_gene: TRBJ2-1
d_gene: -
abundance: many

CDR3nt: TGTGCCTGGAGTCCACGGACAGGCTCTGGAAACACCATATATTTT
CDR3aa: CAWSPRTGSGNTIYF
v_gene: TRBV30
j_gene: TRBJ1-3
d_gene: TRBD1
abundance: -

CDR3nt: TGTGCCAGCAGCTTGGACAGTTCTTCTGGAAACACCATATATTTT
CDR3aa: CASSLDSSSGNTIYF
v_gene: TRBV13
j_gene: TRBJ1-3
d_gene: -
abundance: few

CDR3nt: TGTGCCAGCAGCCCCAGGACAGGGGAAGGAAACACCATATATTTT
CDR3aa: CASSPRTGEGNTIYF
v_gene: TRBV5-6
j_gene: TRBJ1-3
d_gene: TRBD1
abundance: -

CDR3nt: TGTGCCAGCAGCCCACCTTGGACTAGCGGGAGGTTACCCTCCTACGAGCAGTACTTC
CDR3aa: CASSPPWTSGRLPSYEQYF
v_gene: TRBV5-4
j_gene: TRBJ2-7
d_gene: TRBD2
abundance: -

CDR3nt: TGTGCCAGCAGTTTACGGACAGGGCCGGGGACTGAAGCTTTCTTT
CDR3aa: CASSLRTGPGTEAFF
v_gene: TRBV28
j_gene: TRBJ1-1
d_gene: TRBD1
abundance: -

CDR3nt: TGCAGCGTCGGTAGCGGGGCTAGCACAGATACGCAGTATTTT
CDR3aa: CSVGSGASTDTQYF
v_gene: TRBV29-1
j_gene: TRBJ2-3
d_gene: TRBD2
abundance: -

CDR3nt: TGTGCCACCAGTGATTGGGACAGGGTGAACACCGGGGAGCTGTTTTTT
CDR3aa: CATSDWDRVNTGELFF
v_gene: TRBV24-1
j_gene: TRBJ2-2
d_gene: TRBD1
abundance: -

CDR3nt: TGTGCCAGCCGTCGGGGAAATGAGCAGTTCTTC
CDR3aa: CASRRGNEQFF
v_gene: TRBV2
j_gene: TRBJ2-1
d_gene: -
abundance: -

CDR3nt: TGTGCCTGGTCGGGAGGAGAAAAACTGTTTTTT
CDR3aa: CAWSGGEKLFF
v_gene: TRBV30
j_gene: TRBJ1-4
d_gene: -
abundance: once

CDR3nt: TGTGCCAGCAGCCCGGGGGGGTTAAGTCAGCCCCAGCATTTT
CDR3aa: CASSPGGLSQPQHF
v_gene: TRBV7-8
j_gene: TRBJ1-5
d_gene: -
abundance: -

CDR3nt: TGTGCCAGCAGCCCGGGACAGGGAGAGACCCAGTACTTC
CDR3aa: CASSPGQGETQYF
v_gene: TRBV2
j_gene: TRBJ2-5
d_gene: TRBD1
abundance: -

CDR3nt: TGTGCCAGCAGTTTACTGGGACAGGGGGCTGTTGAGCAGTTCTTC
CDR3aa: CASSLLGQGAVEQFF
v_gene: TRBV27
j_gene: TRBJ2-1
d_gene: TRBD1
abundance: -

CDR3nt: TGTGCCAGCAGTTTAGCGGGGTTTGGAAACACCATATATTTT
CDR3aa: CASSLAGFGNTIYF
v_gene: TRBV27
j_gene: TRBJ1-3
d_gene: -
abundance: -

CDR3nt: TGCAGCGTGGGACTAGCGGGGCTCACAGATACGCAGTATTTT
CDR3aa: CSVGLAGLTDTQYF
v_gene: TRBV29-1
j_gene: TRBJ2-3
d_gene: TRBD2
abundance: few

CDR3nt: TGTGCCAGCAGCCCTAGCCGGGGGGGTGCTGGGGCCAACGTCCTGACTTTC
CDR3aa: CASSPSRGGAGANVLTF
v_gene: TRBV6-2/TRBV6-3
j_gene: TRBJ2-6
d_gene: TRBD2
abundance: -

CDR3nt: TGTGCCAGTAGTATACCAGGGATGAACATTCAGTACTTC
CDR3aa: CASSIPGMNIQYF
v_gene: TRBV19
j_gene: TRBJ2-4
d_gene: -
abundance: -

CDR3nt: TGTGCCAGCAGGGCTCTTGGCGGGAGCTCCTACGAGCAGTACTTC
CDR3aa: CASRALGGSSYEQYF
v_gene: TRBV27
j_gene: TRBJ2-7
d_gene: TRBD2
abundance: -

CDR3nt: TGTGCCAGCAGCTTTTCGTGGAACACTGAAGCTTTCTTT
CDR3aa: CASSFSWNTEAFF
v_gene: TRBV5-6
j_gene: TRBJ1-1
d_gene: -
abundance: -

CDR3nt: TGTGCCAGCAGCCAAGGAGGGGCAGGGGCTGGCTATGGCTACACCTTC
CDR3aa: CASSQGGAGAGYGYTF
v_gene: TRBV3-1/TRBV3-2
j_gene: TRBJ1-2
d_gene: -
abundance: -

CDR3nt: TGTGCCAGCAGTACTGGACTAGCTCCCTACAATGAGCAGTTCTTC
CDR3aa: CASSTGLAPYNEQFF
v_gene: TRBV27
j_gene: TRBJ2-1
d_gene: TRBD2
abundance: -

CDR3nt: TGTGCCAGCAGCCTAAACTATGGCTACACCTTC
CDR3aa: CASSLNYGYTF
v_gene: TRBV9
j_gene: TRBJ1-2
d_gene: -
abundance: -

CDR3nt: TGTGCCAGCTCACCGGGCGGGGGCTCTGGAAACACCATATATTTT
CDR3aa: CASSPGGGSGNTIYF
v_gene: TRBV18
j_gene: TRBJ1-3
d_gene: -
abundance: -

CDR3nt: TGCAGTGCTAGTACACCGGGGTTCTATGGCTACACCTTC
CDR3aa: CSASTPGFYGYTF
v_gene: TRBV20-1
j_gene: TRBJ1-2
d_gene: -
abundance: -

CDR3nt: TGCGCCAGCAGTGAGGTTGTCCGCTCAGGAATACAAGAGACCCAGTACTTC
CDR3aa: CASSEVVRSGIQETQYF
v_gene: TRBV10-2
j_gene: TRBJ2-5
d_gene: -
abundance: -

CDR3nt: TGTGCCTCCCGGGACAGGTTAGACTATGGCTACACCTTC
CDR3aa: CASRDRLDYGYTF
v_gene: TRBV27
j_gene: TRBJ1-2
d_gene: TRBD1
abundance: -

CDR3nt: TGTGCCAGCAGCTCCTTGGGCCCCACAGGGGACCACACTGAAGCTTTCTTT
CDR3aa: CASSSLGPTGDHTEAFF
v_gene: TRBV5-6
j_gene: TRBJ1-1
d_gene: TRBD1
abundance: medium-sized

CDR3nt: TGTGCCATCGGGGGCTCGAATCCCGGGACGGATACGCAGTATTTT
CDR3aa: CAIGGSNPGTDTQYF
v_gene: TRBV10-3
j_gene: TRBJ2-3
d_gene: -
abundance: -

CDR3nt: TGTGCCAGCAGCTTACCAGGGGAGAGCACAGATACGCAGTATTTT
CDR3aa: CASSLPGESTDTQYF
v_gene: TRBV13
j_gene: TRBJ2-3
d_gene: -
abundance: once

CDR3nt: TGCGCCAGCAGCCAAGAATACCGCGGGACGGCAACAAACACCGGGGAGCTGTTTTTT
CDR3aa: CASSQEYRGTATNTGELFF
v_gene: TRBV4-1
j_gene: TRBJ2-2
d_gene: -
abundance: -

CDR3nt: TGCGCCAGCAGCTTGGCTAAAGCCGGGACTAGCGGGGTCCCCAACCAAGAGACCCAGTACTTC
CDR3aa: CASSLAKAGTSGVPNQETQYF
v_gene: TRBV5-1
j_gene: TRBJ2-5
d_gene: TRBD2
abundance: few

CDR3nt: TGTGCCATCAGTGAGTCGTTAGGGGACATACATGGCTACACCTTC
CDR3aa: CAISESLGDIHGYTF
v_gene: TRBV10-3
j_gene: TRBJ1-2
d_gene: -
abundance: -

CDR3nt: TGTGCCAGCAGTGGGTCCCGGACAGGGGCGATTAAGAACACTGAAGCTTTCTTT
CDR3aa: CASSGSRTGAIKNTEAFF
v_gene: TRBV27
j_gene: TRBJ1-1
d_gene: TRBD1
abundance: -

CDR3nt: TGTGCCAGCAGACGCCACCGGGACAAGGGGAACACTGAAGCTTTCTTT
CDR3aa: CASRRHRDKGNTEAFF
v_gene: TRBV28
j_gene: TRBJ1-1
d_gene: -
abundance: -

CDR3nt: TGTGCCAGCAGAACGACAGGGAGCACTGAAGCTTTCTTT
CDR3aa: CASRTTGSTEAFF
v_gene: TRBV6-6
j_gene: TRBJ1-1
d_gene: TRBD1
abundance: -

CDR3nt: TGTGCCACCAGCAGAGATCTGGGTCAGGTCAGAGGCTACACCTTC
CDR3aa: CATSRDLGQVRGYTF
v_gene: TRBV15
j_gene: TRBJ1-2
d_gene: -
abundance: -

CDR3nt: TGTGCCAGCAGTTGGACCCGCGGACAGGGCTGGGGTTCACCCCTCCACTTT
CDR3aa: CASSWTRGQGWGSPLHF
v_gene: TRBV27
j_gene: TRBJ1-6
d_gene: TRBD1
abundance: -

CDR3nt: TGCGCCAGCAGAGGAGGGATTGAGCAGTTCTTC
CDR3aa: CASRGGIEQFF
v_gene: TRBV5-1
j_gene: TRBJ2-1
d_gene: -
abundance: -

CDR3nt: TGTGCCAGTAGCACTCTCGCGGGACGGTCAAATTCACCCCTCCACTTT
CDR3aa: CASSTLAGRSNSPLHF
v_gene: TRBV19
j_gene: TRBJ1-6
d_gene: -
abundance: -

CDR3nt: TGTGCCAGCAGTTTGACAGTTCATAGCAATCAGCCCCAGCATTTT
CDR3aa: CASSLTVHSNQPQHF
v_gene: TRBV27
j_gene: TRBJ1-5
d_gene: -
abundance: -

CDR3nt: TGTGCCATCTCCGGGCCAGGGGCCAACACTGAAGCTTTCTTT
CDR3aa: CAISGPGANTEAFF
v_gene: TRBV25-1
j_gene: TRBJ1-1
d_gene: -
abundance: -

CDR3nt: TGTGCCAGCAGCGTAGGTGGGGCCGGAAACACCATATATTTT
CDR3aa: CASSVGGAGNTIYF
v_gene: TRBV9
j_gene: TRBJ1-3
d_gene: -
abundance: -